Each of the 17 T cell receptor beta chains below was sequenced from the same sample in a study of radiation and T cells in renal cell carcinoma (dated by TCRdb to the early 2020s). Libraries came from the immunoSEQ multiplex PCR assay. The clones in this table, taken by TCRdb from immuneACCESS, are in-frame only. Not every clone is retained; where verified, under half of the shortfall comes from an unresolved V gene, and the cause of the rest is unknown. For this sample the table gives roughly 120,000 clones, of which about four fifths were detected only once. Jointly, the top ten make up around 3% of the sample. The time point label corresponds to: baseline pretreatment blood. The meaning of the sample's treatment or condition label: 15 Gy SBRT to primary tumor, nephrectomy 4 weeks later. This material consisted of blood, taken from a patient whose treatment included radiotherapy and nephrectomy. The origin of the receptors is an older woman with renal cell carcinoma.

The chain recombines TRBV18 with TRBJ1-5; D may be TRBD1 (5 bases). The CDR3 contains 14 residues. The germline V gene has CDR1 KGHSH and CDR2 LQKENI. V was clipped by 3 bases and J by 2 bases, with 8 bases between them. CDR3 loop: CASSPQTGNQPQHF. Here the CDR3 DNA reads TGTGCCAGCTCACCCCAGACAGGCAATCAGCCCCAGCATTTT.

This clone turned up a few times. The chain couples TRBV6-6 to TRBJ1-1; a weak D match, TRBD1 (6 bases). The V gene lost 2 bases and the J gene lost 8 bases, with 15 bases spanning the gap. Looked up from germline, CDR1 is MNHNY and CDR2 is SVGAGI (reference sequence). The CDR3 totals 14 residues. The CDR3 here is CASSYGMQGTEAFF. The CDR3 DNA is TGTGCCAGCAGTTACGGGATGCAAGGGACAGAAGCTTTCTTT.

The chain links TRBV2 to TRBJ1-5, with D unresolved. V dropped 3 bases and J dropped 4 bases, with 10 bases sitting between them. Germline V gene sequence: CDR1 SNHLY, CDR2 FYNNEI. The CDR3 loop spans 14 amino acids. As DNA, the CDR3 is TGTGCCAGCAGTGACGTGGGTCAAAATCAGCCCCAGCATTTT. It is translated as CASSDVGQNQPQHF.

The genes are TRBV18 and TRBJ2-6; D perhaps matches TRBD2 (5 bases). Germline V gene lookup returns CDR1 KGHSH and CDR2 LQKENI. The CDR3 length is 19 residues. With 2 bases removed from V and 0 bases from J, the gap between germline ends came to 17 bases. The chain's CDR3 is CASSPLRPGSNSGANVLTF. Written as DNA, the CDR3 is TGTGCCAGCTCACCATTGAGACCGGGATCCAACTCTGGGGCCAACGTCCTGACTTTC.

The chain joins TRBV9 to TRBJ1-4, with TRBD1 matching 8 bases. V shed 3 bases, J shed 0 bases, and the junction held 13 bases outside the gene matches. Per the germline V gene, CDR1 is SGDLS and CDR2 is YYNGEE. CDR3 length: 19 residues. Here the CDR3 DNA reads TGTGCCAGCAGCGCATCCGGGACAGGATATGTTGCAACTAATGAAAAACTGTTTTTT. As protein: CASSASGTGYVATNEKLFF. Looking up the rest from reference TRBV9 and TRBJ1-4 gives the full variable domain: DSGVTQTPKHLITATGQRVTLRCSPRSGDLSVYWYQQSLDQGLQFLIQYYNGEERAKGNILERFSAQQFPDLHSELNLSSLELGDSALYFCASSASGTGYVATNEKLFFGSGTQLSVL.

The rearrangement joins TRBV18 to TRBJ2-5; tentatively, D is TRBD1 (5 bases). With 3 bases removed from V and 5 bases from J, the gap between germline ends came to 13 bases. CDR3 length: 14 residues. Germline-derived CDR1 and CDR2 are KGHSH and LQKENI. DNA for the CDR3: TGTGCCAGCTCACCGGTAGTCAGGGTTGAGACCCAGTACTTC. Translating it yields CASSPVVRVETQYF.

This clone occurred once. The J gene is TRBJ2-5, the V gene TRBV7-2, with 9 positions matching TRBD2. Losses at the gene ends were 6 bases for V and 2 bases for J; bases not matched to a gene: 10. Germline loops: CDR1 SGHTA, CDR2 FQGNSA. The CDR3 has 16 amino acids. The CDR3 is CASSRDSGGHQETQYF. Here the CDR3 DNA reads TGTGCCAGCAGTCGAGATAGCGGGGGCCATCAAGAGACCCAGTACTTC.

The chain couples TRBV7-3 to TRBJ2-1, with TRBD1 as a possible D gene (6 bases). The CDR3 runs to 15 residues. Germline V gene lookup returns CDR1 SGHTA and CDR2 FQGTGA. V lost 2 bases, J lost 0 bases, and 8 bases lay in between. This chain's CDR3 is CASSLRGGSYNEQFF. CDR3 nucleotide sequence: TGTGCCAGCAGCTTACGAGGGGGCTCCTACAATGAGCAGTTCTTC. Full variable domain (outside the CDR3, taken from reference TRBV7-3 and TRBJ2-1): GAGVSQTPSNKVTEKGKYVELRCDPISGHTALYWYRQSLGQGPEFLIYFQGTGAADDSGLPNDRFFAVRPEGSVSTLKIQRTERGDSAVYLCASSLRGGSYNEQFFGPGTRLTVL.

V usage is TRBV4-1 and J usage is TRBJ2-1; D gene ambiguous. The CDR3 extends over 12 amino acids. CDR1 MGHRA and CDR2 YSYEKL come from the germline V gene. V lost 4 bases to trimming and J lost 5 bases, with 6 bases between them. This chain's CDR3 is CASSPGDNEQFF. CDR3 DNA: TGCGCCAGCAGCCCCGGAGACAATGAGCAGTTCTTC.

The V and J genes are TRBV10-3 and TRBJ1-1, with D unresolved. Between the trimmed V and J ends, which lost 3 bases and 3 bases, there was a span of 8 bases. CDR3 length: 13 amino acids. The germline V gene encodes CDR1 ENHRY and CDR2 SYGVKD. The CDR3 DNA reads as TGTGCCATCAGTGAAGAGTGGGACACTGAAGCTTTCTTT. Translating it yields CAISEEWDTEAFF.

This clone was recorded at least ten times. V usage is TRBV2 and J usage is TRBJ1-1; a possible D gene is TRBD1 (6 bases). This CDR3 is built from 12 residues. CDR1 is SNHLY, CDR2 FYNNEI, per germline. Trimming took 7 bases from V and 6 from J, leaving 12 bases between them. CDR3 amino acids: CASTNREPEAFF. CDR3 bases: TGTGCCAGCACGAACAGGGAGCCTGAAGCTTTCTTT.

DNA for the CDR3: TGTGCCAGTAGTATATGGGGGGGAAGTGGCACTGAAGCTTTCTTT. This encodes CASSIWGGSGTEAFF. The chain carries TRBV19 and TRBJ1-1, with D possibly being TRBD1 (5 bases). Germline V CDR1 and CDR2: LNHDA, SQIVND (reference sequence). CDR3 length: 15 residues. V shed 2 bases and J shed 4 bases, with 14 bases lying between them.

The chain uses TRBV30 and TRBJ2-7, with 12 bases fitting TRBD2. V trimming: 2 bases; J trimming: 8 bases; junction bases outside the gene matches: 13. The CDR3 spans 16 residues. From germline, CDR1 is GTSNPN and CDR2 SVGIG (reference sequence). CDR3 sequence (DNA): TGTGCCTGGAGTCCCTCGTCGGCTAGCGGGAGGGCCCAGCAGTACTTC. Its translation is CAWSPSSASGRAQQYF.

The chain carries TRBV5-1 and TRBJ2-5; 7 nucleotides match TRBD2. V was clipped by 1 base and J by 5 bases; unmatched bases: 5. Per germline, CDR1 SGHRS and CDR2 YFSETQ. The CDR3 has 14 amino acids. The CDR3, as DNA: TGCGCCAGCAGCTTGACGAGCGGGGTGGAGACCCAGTACTTC. Residues: CASSLTSGVETQYF.

The J gene is TRBJ1-4, the V gene TRBV6-1; the match to TRBD1 covers 9 bases. The germline gives CDR1 MNHNS, CDR2 SASEGT. The CDR3 spans 14 residues. V was pared by 6 bases and J by 8 bases, with 7 bases of the junction left unmatched. CDR3: CASRPGTGNEKLFF. CDR3 DNA sequence: TGTGCCAGCAGGCCCGGGACAGGGAACGAAAAACTGTTTTTT.

This sequence joins TRBV6-4 and TRBJ1-2; unclear D gene. This CDR3 is built from 14 residues. CDR1 MRHNA and CDR2 SNTAGT come from the germline V gene. The V and J ends lost 5 bases and 2 bases respectively, with 12 bases between them. CDR3 DNA sequence: TGTGCCAGCAGTCCCCAGGAAGCAAACTATGGCTACACCTTC. It encodes CASSPQEANYGYTF.

The genes are TRBV4-1 and TRBJ2-1; TRBD1 might be the D (6 bases). V lost 3 bases to trimming and J lost 4 bases, with 13 bases between them. Germline assignment: CDR1 MGHRA and CDR2 YSYEKL. This CDR3 region has 15 residues. CDR3 loop: CASSQTGSLYNEQFF. The CDR3 coding sequence is TGCGCCAGCAGCCAGACAGGATCCCTTTACAATGAGCAGTTCTTC.